A selection of T cell receptor beta chains follows, all from one sample in a study of tumor and adjacent non-tumor tissue in lung cancer. In TCRdb, the multiplex PCR reads were re-called with MiXCR into one record per CDR3 protein. The sample shows approximately 110,000 distinct CDR3 sequences, about 61% of them seen only once. Source material: distant non-tumor lung tissue. Receptors originate from a man aged 55-75 years with non-small cell lung cancer. Both conserved end residues are part of each CDR3. The D gene is left open where the match is weak. A row's size may be missing; if present it is once, few, many or a size class.

clone_size: many
j_call: TRBJ1-3
d_call: TRBD1
v_call: TRBV6-5
cdr3_nt: TGTGCCAGCAGTAGAATACTCCAGGGGGCTGGAAACACCATATATTTT
cdr3_aa: CASSRILQGAGNTIYF

clone_size: .
j_call: TRBJ2-2
d_call: .
v_call: TRBV28
cdr3_nt: TGTGCCAGCAGCCCATCTTACGACACCCCCGTGGAGCTGTTTTTT
cdr3_aa: CASSPSYDTPVELFF

clone_size: .
j_call: TRBJ1-6
d_call: .
v_call: TRBV5-4
cdr3_nt: TGTATCAGCAGCCGACGGGTCAATTCACCCCTCCACTTT
cdr3_aa: CISSRRVNSPLHF

clone_size: .
j_call: TRBJ2-6
d_call: .
v_call: TRBV4-3
cdr3_nt: TGCGCCAGTAGCCAACGGCTAGTGGGAGTTCCGGCTGGGGCCAACGTCCTGACTTTC
cdr3_aa: CASSQRLVGVPAGANVLTF

clone_size: many
j_call: TRBJ1-2
d_call: .
v_call: TRBV20-1
cdr3_nt: TGCAGTGTTAGTTTGGTGGCTAACTATGGCTACACCTTC
cdr3_aa: CSVSLVANYGYTF

clone_size: many
j_call: TRBJ1-5
d_call: .
v_call: TRBV6-5
cdr3_nt: TGTGCCAGCAGCACAACAGGGTTGAGGCAGCCCCAGCATTTT
cdr3_aa: CASSTTGLRQPQHF

clone_size: .
j_call: TRBJ2-5
d_call: .
v_call: TRBV25-1
cdr3_nt: TGTGCCAGCAGTGATCTGGACAAAGAGACCCAGTACTTC
cdr3_aa: CASSDLDKETQYF

clone_size: once
j_call: TRBJ2-1
d_call: TRBD2
v_call: TRBV7-8
cdr3_nt: TGTGCCAGCAGCAATAGCGGGTCCTGTAGAAGTGAGCAGTTCTTC
cdr3_aa: CASSNSGSCRSEQFF

clone_size: many
j_call: TRBJ2-3
d_call: .
v_call: TRBV4-3
cdr3_nt: TGCGCCAGCAGCCCCAAGGGCGGGGATCGTACAGATACGCAGTATTTT
cdr3_aa: CASSPKGGDRTDTQYF

clone_size: .
j_call: TRBJ1-2
d_call: .
v_call: TRBV9
cdr3_nt: TGTGCCAGCAGGGGAACAGGAGGCTATGGCTACACCTTC
cdr3_aa: CASRGTGGYGYTF

clone_size: .
j_call: TRBJ2-3
d_call: TRBD1
v_call: TRBV4-2
cdr3_nt: TGTTCCAGCAGCCAAAACAGGGGAACAGATACGCAATATTTT
cdr3_aa: CSSSQNRGTDTQYF

clone_size: .
j_call: TRBJ2-2
d_call: .
v_call: TRBV6-5
cdr3_nt: TGTGCCAGCAATTACTCGGCCTGGATGATTTTCACTGGGGAGCTGTTTTTT
cdr3_aa: CASNYSAWMIFTGELFF

clone_size: .
j_call: TRBJ2-1
d_call: .
v_call: TRBV11-3
cdr3_nt: TGTGCTAGCAGCGAGGAGCATGGGCAGTTCTTC
cdr3_aa: CASSEEHGQFF

clone_size: few
j_call: TRBJ2-3
d_call: TRBD1
v_call: TRBV5-8
cdr3_nt: TGTGCCAGCAAACTCCCGGGACAGGCGGCTGCAGATACGCAGTATTTT
cdr3_aa: CASKLPGQAAADTQYF

clone_size: .
j_call: TRBJ2-2
d_call: .
v_call: TRBV5-1
cdr3_nt: TGCGCCAACAGCCCAAGGGGGTTCACGAATACCGGGGAGCTGTTTTTT
cdr3_aa: CANSPRGFTNTGELFF

clone_size: .
j_call: TRBJ2-6
d_call: .
v_call: TRBV6-5
cdr3_nt: TGTGCCAGCAGCCTTCTGGGCAGGGGGGCCTCCTCTGGGGCCAACGTCCCGACTTTC
cdr3_aa: CASSLLGRGASSGANVPTF

clone_size: many
j_call: TRBJ2-5
d_call: TRBD1
v_call: TRBV5-6
cdr3_nt: TGTGCCAGCAGCCCGGCCGGGACAGCTCAAGAGACCCAGTACTTC
cdr3_aa: CASSPAGTAQETQYF

clone_size: .
j_call: TRBJ1-6
d_call: .
v_call: TRBV4-1
cdr3_nt: TGCGCCAGCAACCAAGACCTTCCTTCACCCCTCCACTTT
cdr3_aa: CASNQDLPSPLHF

clone_size: many
j_call: TRBJ2-6
d_call: TRBD2
v_call: TRBV5-4
cdr3_nt: TGTGCCAGCAGCTTGACCTTTATGAGCGGGGGGAGCTCTGGGGCCAACGTCCTGACTTTC
cdr3_aa: CASSLTFMSGGSSGANVLTF

clone_size: many
j_call: TRBJ2-7
d_call: TRBD1
v_call: TRBV10-3
cdr3_nt: TGTGCCATCAGTGTCGGACAGGGTGGCGAGCAGTACTTC
cdr3_aa: CAISVGQGGEQYF

clone_size: many
j_call: TRBJ2-7
d_call: .
v_call: TRBV11-3
cdr3_nt: TGTGCCAGCAGCCCAGGGATGACAGCCCCCTACGAGCAGTACTTC
cdr3_aa: CASSPGMTAPYEQYF

clone_size: few
j_call: TRBJ1-4
d_call: TRBD1
v_call: TRBV30
cdr3_nt: TGTGCCTGGAGTGGAAACAGGGGGTCTGCAACTAATGAAAAACTGTTTTTT
cdr3_aa: CAWSGNRGSATNEKLFF

clone_size: .
j_call: TRBJ2-1
d_call: .
v_call: TRBV4-3
cdr3_nt: TGCGCCATCAGTAAGAGTCTGGGAGCGGTCAATGAGCAGTTCTTC
cdr3_aa: CAISKSLGAVNEQFF

clone_size: medium-sized
j_call: TRBJ2-1
d_call: TRBD2
v_call: TRBV11-3
cdr3_nt: TGTGCCAGCAGCTTAGCGGCGGGAGGTTCTGTCCGCAATGAGCAGTTCTTC
cdr3_aa: CASSLAAGGSVRNEQFF

clone_size: many
j_call: TRBJ1-6
d_call: TRBD1
v_call: TRBV13
cdr3_nt: TGTGCCAGCAGCTTAGGTCGGGGACAGGGCTATAATTCACCCCTCCACTTT
cdr3_aa: CASSLGRGQGYNSPLHF

clone_size: once
j_call: TRBJ2-2
d_call: TRBD2
v_call: TRBV11-2
cdr3_nt: TGTGCCAGCAGTTCGGGACTAGCGGGAGCGACGAGCAACGGGGAGCTGTTTTTT
cdr3_aa: CASSSGLAGATSNGELFF

clone_size: once
j_call: TRBJ1-1
d_call: TRBD1
v_call: TRBV11-1
cdr3_nt: TGTGTCAGCAGCCTTGCCAGGGGGGGAAACACTGAAGCCTTCTTT
cdr3_aa: CVSSLARGGNTEAFF

clone_size: .
j_call: TRBJ1-4
d_call: .
v_call: TRBV7-6
cdr3_nt: TGTGCCAGCAGCTTAGCAGGGTATGGTGAAAAACTGTTTTTT
cdr3_aa: CASSLAGYGEKLFF

clone_size: .
j_call: TRBJ1-2
d_call: .
v_call: TRBV9
cdr3_nt: TGTGCCAGCAGCACGGACAGCCAGATCTATGGCTACATCTTC
cdr3_aa: CASSTDSQIYGYIF

clone_size: once
j_call: TRBJ2-1
d_call: .
v_call: TRBV12-3/TRBV12-4
cdr3_nt: TGTGCCAGCAGTTCGGCAGGGCCCAAGAAAAAACATGAGCAGTTCTTC
cdr3_aa: CASSSAGPKKKHEQFF

clone_size: many
j_call: TRBJ1-2
d_call: .
v_call: TRBV29-1
cdr3_nt: TGCAGCACCAATGATGGGGGGACCCCTAACTATGGCTACACCTTC
cdr3_aa: CSTNDGGTPNYGYTF

clone_size: .
j_call: TRBJ2-2
d_call: .
v_call: TRBV6-1
cdr3_nt: TGTGCCAGCAGTGAAAATGGCGGGGTACTGTTTTTT
cdr3_aa: CASSENGGVLFF

clone_size: once
j_call: TRBJ1-1
d_call: .
v_call: TRBV20-1
cdr3_nt: TGCAGTGCCCAGTCAGGGACCACTGAAGCTTTCTTT
cdr3_aa: CSAQSGTTEAFF

clone_size: .
j_call: TRBJ1-3
d_call: .
v_call: TRBV12-3/TRBV12-4
cdr3_nt: TGTGCCAGCAGTAAACATTTGGGAAACACCATATATTTT
cdr3_aa: CASSKHLGNTIYF

clone_size: .
j_call: TRBJ2-2
d_call: .
v_call: TRBV11-3
cdr3_nt: TGTGCCAGCAGACCCGAGGAGCCCACAGGGGAGCTGTTTTTT
cdr3_aa: CASRPEEPTGELFF

clone_size: many
j_call: TRBJ2-1
d_call: .
v_call: TRBV5-8
cdr3_nt: TGTGCCAGCAGCTTCGATGCCCGGTTGAGTGAGCAGTTCTTC
cdr3_aa: CASSFDARLSEQFF

clone_size: .
j_call: TRBJ2-3
d_call: TRBD2
v_call: TRBV6-1
cdr3_nt: TGTGCCAGTAGTGAAGGCGGGGGGGCGAATATGCAGTATTTT
cdr3_aa: CASSEGGGANMQYF

clone_size: .
j_call: TRBJ2-1
d_call: .
v_call: TRBV11-3
cdr3_nt: TGTGCTAGCAGCTTAGAACAGGGAGGATGGGATGAGCAGTTCTTC
cdr3_aa: CASSLEQGGWDEQFF

clone_size: .
j_call: TRBJ2-7
d_call: .
v_call: TRBV29-1
cdr3_nt: TGCAGCGTTACCGGTGGTCAGGGGCTGAGCTATGAGCAGTACTTC
cdr3_aa: CSVTGGQGLSYEQYF

clone_size: .
j_call: TRBJ2-1
d_call: .
v_call: TRBV6-5
cdr3_nt: TGTGCCAGCAGTCCATTCCACCAGGCCAATGAGCAGTTCTTC
cdr3_aa: CASSPFHQANEQFF

clone_size: many
j_call: TRBJ1-5
d_call: .
v_call: TRBV6-2/TRBV6-3
cdr3_nt: TGTGCCAGCAGCCCCCCATCGGACGGAATAAGGCAGCATTTT
cdr3_aa: CASSPPSDGIRQHF